The sequence of this T cell receptor (beta chain) was determined in a study of blood T cell repertoires in COVID-19. About the study: The United States, Italy and Spain provided the acute and convalescent COVID-19 samples. Sources were T cells, B-cell-depleted T cells, or PBMCs; the material itself was cDNA or gDNA.

Original analysis: Using reference gene primer amplification, nucleated cell counts were estimated. Sequencing used immunoSEQ multiplex PCR; TCRdb keeps in-frame clones, though not all of them. V, J and clone size are those of that table, while D and trimming were read from the DNA. This sample has roughly 380,000 clones, with 81% found just once. Germline V lookup: CDR1 SGHRS, CDR2 YFSETQ. The V segment lost 5 bases and the J segment 2 bases; nucleotides outside the gene matches: 5. This CDR3 region has 14 residues. V and J are TRBV5-1 and TRBJ2-7, with 9 bases fitting TRBD2. Sequenced material: peripheral blood. The TCR originated in a human donor with acute or convalescent COVID-19. The donor label of this sample is uncertain. The CDR3 bases are TGCGCCAGCAGATCGGGACTAGCCGCCTACGAGCAGTACTTC. Amino acid sequence: CASRSGLAAYEQYF.